Listed below are T cell receptor beta chains from one sample, sequenced in a study of metastatic and nonmetastatic thyroid tumors. TCRdb reprocessed the PCR reads via MiXCR. The table includes 40,000 or so clones, roughly 19% detected once. The sample comprised blood. The source of these receptors is a female donor with papillary thyroid cancer or a benign thyroid nodule (not recorded which). Some clones in this sample may be carry-over from other donors' samples. CDR3s include the opening cysteine and the closing phenylalanine or tryptophan. Each record gives: clone size, J gene, V gene, D gene, CDR3 protein, CDR3 DNA. The D gene is left open where the match is weak. Rows give clone size only sometimes, using once, few, many, or a class for an expanded clone.

clone_size: many
j_call: TRBJ1-2
v_call: TRBV7-9
d_call: NA
cdr3_aa: CASSLDNLGINGYTF
cdr3_nt: TGTGCCAGCAGCTTAGATAACCTGGGAATAAATGGCTACACCTTC

clone_size: NA
j_call: TRBJ2-7
v_call: TRBV19
d_call: TRBD1
cdr3_aa: CASTPTGSHYQYF
cdr3_nt: TGTGCCAGTACCCCGACAGGGTCCCACTATCAGTACTTC

clone_size: medium-sized
j_call: TRBJ2-7
v_call: TRBV6-1
d_call: NA
cdr3_aa: CASRKPPKREQYF
cdr3_nt: TGTGCCAGCAGAAAACCCCCCAAACGGGAGCAGTACTTC

clone_size: once
j_call: TRBJ2-1
v_call: TRBV6-1
d_call: TRBD2
cdr3_aa: CASRSPPTSVSSYNEQFF
cdr3_nt: TGTGCCAGCAGGAGCCCGCCGACTAGCGTTAGCTCCTACAATGAGCAGTTCTTC

clone_size: NA
j_call: TRBJ1-2
v_call: TRBV7-2
d_call: NA
cdr3_aa: CASSLAMWSLYGYTF
cdr3_nt: TGTGCCAGCAGCTTAGCGATGTGGAGTCTCTATGGCTACACCTTC

clone_size: many
j_call: TRBJ1-1
v_call: TRBV5-1
d_call: TRBD1
cdr3_aa: CASSGTGQTSNTEAFF
cdr3_nt: TGCGCCAGCAGCGGAACGGGACAGACTTCGAACACTGAAGCTTTCTTT

clone_size: few
j_call: TRBJ2-1
v_call: TRBV6-1
d_call: TRBD2
cdr3_aa: CASRFTSGGSFEQFF
cdr3_nt: TGTGCCAGCAGATTTACTAGCGGGGGTTCGTTTGAGCAGTTCTTC

clone_size: many
j_call: TRBJ1-2
v_call: TRBV4-3
d_call: TRBD1
cdr3_aa: CASSLGQASNYGYTF
cdr3_nt: TGCGCCAGCAGCCTCGGACAGGCCTCTAACTATGGCTACACCTTC

clone_size: NA
j_call: TRBJ1-2
v_call: TRBV20-1
d_call: NA
cdr3_aa: CSARDAANYGYTF
cdr3_nt: TGCAGTGCTAGAGATGCAGCCAACTATGGCTACACCTTC

clone_size: NA
j_call: TRBJ2-1
v_call: TRBV6-5
d_call: TRBD2
cdr3_aa: CASSSPWLAGDNEKFF
cdr3_nt: TGTGCCAGCAGTTCCCCATGGCTAGCGGGCGACAATGAGAAGTTCTTC

clone_size: many
j_call: TRBJ2-7
v_call: TRBV5-8
d_call: NA
cdr3_aa: CASSLYEQYF
cdr3_nt: TGTGCCAGCAGCTTGTACGAGCAGTACTTC

clone_size: NA
j_call: TRBJ1-3
v_call: TRBV20-1
d_call: TRBD1
cdr3_aa: CSAVGQGLAGNTIYF
cdr3_nt: TGCAGTGCTGTAGGACAGGGGCTCGCTGGAAACACCATATATTTT

clone_size: many
j_call: TRBJ2-7
v_call: TRBV6-1
d_call: NA
cdr3_aa: CASSLADRTIEQYF
cdr3_nt: TGTGCCAGCAGTCTAGCGGACAGGACGATAGAGCAGTACTTC

clone_size: many
j_call: TRBJ1-1
v_call: TRBV12-3/TRBV12-4
d_call: TRBD1
cdr3_aa: CASRTGGEAFF
cdr3_nt: TGTGCCAGCAGAACAGGGGGTGAAGCTTTCTTT

clone_size: NA
j_call: TRBJ2-7
v_call: TRBV20-1
d_call: TRBD2
cdr3_aa: CSARAWASGRDEQYF
cdr3_nt: TGCAGTGCTAGAGCCTGGGCTAGCGGGAGGGACGAGCAGTACTTC

clone_size: many
j_call: TRBJ2-3
v_call: TRBV5-1
d_call: NA
cdr3_aa: CASSTPGDTQYF
cdr3_nt: TGCGCCAGCAGCACCCCTGGGGATACGCAGTATTTT

clone_size: many
j_call: TRBJ2-1
v_call: TRBV29-1
d_call: NA
cdr3_aa: CSVPGSPLALYRDYNEQFF
cdr3_nt: TGCAGCGTTCCCGGGTCCCCCTTGGCCCTATATAGGGACTACAATGAGCAGTTCTTC

clone_size: many
j_call: TRBJ1-1
v_call: TRBV20-1
d_call: TRBD1
cdr3_aa: CSAGTGGWTEAFF
cdr3_nt: TGCAGTGCTGGGACAGGGGGATGGACTGAAGCTTTCTTT

clone_size: many
j_call: TRBJ1-2
v_call: TRBV5-6
d_call: NA
cdr3_aa: CASSLAEGWNYGYTF
cdr3_nt: TGTGCCAGCAGCTTGGCGGAGGGGTGGAACTATGGCTACACCTTC

clone_size: few
j_call: TRBJ2-3
v_call: TRBV19
d_call: NA
cdr3_aa: CASNGQGAGYTQYF
cdr3_nt: TGTGCCAGTAATGGGCAGGGTGCAGGATATACGCAGTATTTT

clone_size: few
j_call: TRBJ2-5
v_call: TRBV28
d_call: NA
cdr3_aa: CASTSPKGSVENQYF
cdr3_nt: TGTGCCAGCACCTCCCCGAAAGGGAGCGTAGAGAACCAGTACTTC

clone_size: many
j_call: TRBJ1-1
v_call: TRBV19
d_call: NA
cdr3_aa: CATRNRDGSDSAFF
cdr3_nt: TGTGCCACCAGAAATAGAGACGGCTCCGATTCAGCTTTCTTT